This T cell receptor beta chain was retrieved from a study of identical twins (dated by TCRdb to 2015 to 2016). Regarding the complete study: The study deep-sequenced TCR alpha and beta repertoires from monozygotic twins, unrelated adults of various ages and cord blood to test whether fetal clonotypes persist. To rule out contamination, replicate twin experiments were performed at different times with different library preparation protocols. Results the study describes overall, beyond this receptor: Conclusions relied on cross-sectional statistical analysis, since the same donors could not be followed over many years. Out-of-frame TCR alpha sequences shared between twins showed an excess of low generation-probability sequences compared with coincidental sharing between unrelated individuals. Fewer insertions were carried by abundant cord blood beta clonotypes, a similar but weaker trend appeared in young adult naive repertoires, and no such trend appeared in memory repertoires. Zero-insertion analyses could be partly confounded by invariant T cells such as MAIT and iNKT, though diverse VJ usage argued against such confounding for most clonotypes. Recombination models systematically underestimated out-of-frame TCR alpha sharing in monozygotic twins but agreed with sharing between unrelated individuals. The excess sharing between twins in beta out-of-frame sequences was weaker because fewer shared sequences reduced the signal-to-noise ratio.

The germline V gene yields MNHEY for CDR1 and SVGAGI for CDR2. The CDR3 covers 18 residues, taking in both the cysteine and the phenylalanine. Only CDR3 DNA remains: 54 bases, in frame from the first base. The trim is 4 bases for V and 0 bases for J, with a gap of 20 bases between the germline ends. Only healthy Caucasian donors were included. Three pairs of female monozygotic twins, all aged roughly 18 to 29 years, were included in the twin cohort. RNA for TCR libraries was isolated from peripheral blood mononuclear cells. The library was prepared using 5' RACE. TCRdb records Illumina HiSeq 2000 as the sequencer. A universal primer binding site was added through template switching, and the final cDNA carried a unique molecular identifier so that TCR cDNA molecules could be counted accurately. First-strand cDNA for TCR alpha and beta chains was synthesized from specific primers in the conserved constant-segment region. To control for contamination, every cDNA library was double barcoded, receiving both a SMART-Mk sample barcode and Illumina barcodes. Two successive PCR steps introduced TruSeq adapter sequences along with Illumina sample barcodes. Sequencing of the TCR alpha and beta cDNA libraries was done on the Illumina HiSeq platform using custom primers. The source study handled its data this way. MiGEC was used to process raw reads and extract unique molecular identifiers, and MiXCR was used to find CDR3 positions. Recombination models were inferred per individual with the repgenHMM and IGoR tools using an EM algorithm. The tcR package in R was used for shared clonotype analysis, with sharing normalized by the product of cloneset sizes. Out-of-frame nonproductive sequences were analyzed to study raw recombination free of thymic and clonal selection effects. TCRdb reprocessing: public reads trimmed at Q25 with fastp, clones called with MiXCR, in-frame beta chains kept. Rows are combined by CDR3 protein, so each entry shows the most common genes and DNA. The V and J calls shown here were made by TCRdb, not taken from the authors' results. This sample holds approximately 680,000 distinct CDR3 sequences; under 8.5% were observed only once. Around 1.6% of the sample is taken by the ten largest.

Of note for this clonotype: Its antigen specificity is not known. No base quality values were provided; no much bigger clone lies one nucleotide off.

The data also belong to a second study, concerning yellow fever vaccine responses in identical twins. As the second paper documents: According to the authors, in identical twins the way T cells responded to vaccination appeared partly convergent and partly personalized. In identical twins, the study followed T cell clones that responded to the vaccine with precision.

This receptor was obtained from a woman between 18 and 29 years old in good health. Sequenced: PBMCs. The chain is encoded by TRBV6-5 joined to TRBJ2-3; matching of 7 bases hints at TRBD2 as the D gene. CDR3 loop: CASSWNFRGGPSTDTQYF. The nucleotide sequence is given as TGTGCCAGCAGTTGGAATTTTAGGGGGGGACCTAGCACAGATACGCAGTATTTT.